The source of this T cell receptor (beta chain) is a study of cytomegalovirus exposure and HLA in healthy donors. Findings and limits, study-wide: Later work found that TCR association rates differed between HLA loci; DRB1 had the most and HLA-C the fewest. Among TCR beta chains of equal frequency, HLA-associated ones were more clonally expanded in a later analysis. HLA-A and HLA-B allele assignments for most subjects were reportedly predicted accurately using TCR beta sequences.

Primers included in the PCR were 60 Vbeta and 13 Jbeta primers. Assay: immunoSEQ multiplex PCR; the TCRdb copy retains only in-frame clones and omits some. The data hold roughly 92,000 clones, with less than 10% observed a single time. It was healthy bone marrow donors who served as donors. This clone was detected a few times. Its antigen is as yet unknown. Trimming took 5 bases from V and 3 from J, leaving 11 bases between them. The CDR3 consists of 14 residues. Germline CDR1 is MNHNS and CDR2 is SASEGT. Sequencing used PBMCs. The genes are TRBV6-1 and TRBJ2-1; a possible D gene is TRBD1 (5 bases). The source of this sequence is a man between 45 and 60 years old in good health and CMV-seronegative. The CDR3 region is CASSTQGNYNEQFF. Here the CDR3 DNA reads TGTGCCAGCAGTACTCAGGGAAACTACAATGAGCAGTTCTTC.